This T cell receptor (beta chain) comes out of a study of vaccination effects on CD4 cells after COVID-19. Background on the study: Each participant received a vaccine that was either BNT162b2 or mRNA-1273, given as two doses.

For this clone: As yet, its antigen is unknown.

Overall study findings and caveats: Late post-vaccination, clones induced by infection and those induced by vaccine underwent marked clonal contraction.

This CDR3 comprises 15 residues. Per the germline V gene, CDR1 is LNHDA and CDR2 is SQIVND (reference sequence). The V segment lost 3 bases and the J segment 6 bases; nucleotides outside the gene matches: 5. Sequencing used immunoSEQ multiplex PCR; TCRdb keeps in-frame clones, though not all of them. In the table there are about 21,000 clones, roughly four fifths of which are singletons. Sequencing was preceded by expansion of antigen-specific CD4+ T cells with viral peptide pools in the ViraFEST assay. Culturing for about 10 days preceded CD4+ T cell isolation. Absence of prior SARS-CoV-2 infection characterized the vaccine recipients, who showed negative nucleocapsid antibodies. Cells had half their medium changed to IL-2 medium on days 3 and 7.

This clonotype originated in a human donor who received a COVID-19 vaccine. The input for sequencing was CD4+ T cells from PBMCs cultured with HCoV-NL63 spike peptides, taken before COVID-19 vaccination. V is TRBV19 and J is TRBJ1-6; 7 nucleotides match TRBD1. The CDR3 region has the DNA TGTGCCAGTAGTATCTACAGGGGAGGTAATTCACCCCTCCACTTT. Translating it yields CASSIYRGGNSPLHF. The whole variable domain, filled in from reference TRBV19 and TRBJ1-6, reads DGGITQSPKYLFRKEGQNVTLSCEQNLNHDAMYWYRQDPGQGLRLIYYSQIVNDFQKGDIAEGYSVSREKKESFPLTVTSAQKNPTAFYLCASSIYRGGNSPLHFGNGTRLTVT.